These T cell receptor beta chains were read from a single sample in a study of neurological immune-mediated disorders. TCRdb reprocessed the 5' RACE reads with MiXCR, giving one entry per CDR3 protein. The sample shows 25,000 to 35,000 distinct CDR3 sequences, approximately 4.3% of them seen only once. Sequencing input: PBMCs. These receptors all come from a man aged 18 to 30 in good health. The CDR3 runs from the conserved cysteine through the conserved F or W. A D gene is named only where the DNA matches it firmly. Size values are once, few and many counts, or a class for expanded clones, and some rows have none.

NA	medium-sized	TRBV5-1	TRBJ2-5	CASSLSGGNLQETQYF	TGCGCCAGCAGCTTGAGTGGGGGAAACCTCCAAGAGACCCAGTACTTC
TRBD1	many	TRBV29-1	TRBJ2-6	CSVPGTGGAIGANVLTF	TGCAGCGTCCCGGGGACAGGGGGCGCGATCGGGGCCAACGTCCTGACTTTC
NA	many	TRBV12-3/TRBV12-4	TRBJ1-1	CASIPAQGNTEAFF	TGTGCCAGCATCCCGGCCCAGGGGAACACTGAAGCTTTCTTT
NA	many	TRBV5-8	TRBJ1-1	CASSSSTGLNTEAFF	TGTGCCAGCAGCTCCTCGACAGGATTGAACACTGAAGCTTTCTTT
TRBD1	many	TRBV15	TRBJ2-1	CATSRGRGLGNEQFF	TGTGCCACCAGCAGAGGCAGGGGGCTAGGTAATGAGCAGTTCTTC
NA	many	TRBV7-2	TRBJ2-3	CASSPGRRTDTQYF	TGTGCCAGCAGCCCGGGACGCCGCACAGATACGCAGTATTTT
NA	many	TRBV5-6	TRBJ2-1	CASSLANGPNEQFF	TGTGCCAGCAGCTTGGCCAACGGCCCCAATGAGCAGTTCTTC
NA	many	TRBV27	TRBJ1-4	CASSLGVATNEKLFF	TGTGCCAGCAGTTTAGGAGTTGCAACTAATGAAAAACTGTTTTTT
NA	NA	TRBV9	TRBJ2-2	CASSIDFYGELFF	TGTGCCAGCAGCATAGACTTTTACGGGGAGCTGTTTTTT
NA	many	TRBV6-1	TRBJ1-6	CASSEGPGRGPLHF	TGTGCCAGCAGTGAAGGACCAGGTCGGGGACCCCTCCACTTT
NA	many	TRBV24-1	TRBJ1-6	CATMNRERVRSPLHF	TGTGCCACGATGAACCGCGAGAGGGTTCGATCACCCCTCCACTTT
NA	many	TRBV7-9	TRBJ2-7	CASSPTSRYEQYF	TGTGCCAGCAGCCCGACTAGTAGGTACGAGCAGTACTTC
TRBD1	many	TRBV6-5	TRBJ1-3	CASRDRANTIYF	TGTGCCAGCAGGGACAGGGCGAACACCATATATTTT
NA	many	TRBV10-3	TRBJ1-5	CAISEGGNQPQHF	TGTGCCATCAGTGAGGGGGGAAATCAGCCCCAGCATTTT
NA	many	TRBV2	TRBJ2-7	CASSDQGHEQYF	TGTGCCAGCAGTGATCAGGGACACGAGCAGTACTTC
TRBD1	many	TRBV29-1	TRBJ2-7	CSVAQTGDRPLYEQYF	TGCAGCGTCGCCCAGACAGGGGACCGGCCCCTCTACGAGCAGTACTTC
TRBD2	many	TRBV7-2	TRBJ2-7	CASSAPPGLAGSRSSYEQYF	TGTGCCAGCAGCGCCCCGCCGGGACTAGCGGGGTCCAGGAGCTCCTACGAGCAGTACTTC
TRBD1	many	TRBV7-2	TRBJ1-4	CASSWGQGITNEKLFF	TGTGCCAGCAGCTGGGGACAGGGGATTACTAATGAAAAACTGTTTTTT
NA	few	TRBV5-1	TRBJ2-4	CASKGSLPYIQYF	TGCGCCAGCAAAGGGAGTCTCCCGTACATTCAGTACTTC
TRBD1	many	TRBV28	TRBJ2-1	CASRTGGGLNEQFF	TGTGCCAGCAGGACAGGGGGGGGCCTCAATGAGCAGTTCTTC
NA	many	TRBV29-1	TRBJ1-1	CSVGVQGDTEAFF	TGCAGCGTTGGTGTACAGGGAGACACTGAAGCTTTCTTT
TRBD2	NA	TRBV5-1	TRBJ2-2	CASSTRLAANTGELFF	TGCGCCAGCAGCACCAGACTAGCGGCGAACACCGGGGAGCTGTTTTTT
TRBD2	many	TRBV5-1	TRBJ2-1	CASSGGAGSSYNEQFF	TGCGCCAGCAGCGGAGGAGCGGGGAGCTCCTACAATGAGCAGTTCTTC
NA	many	TRBV29-1	TRBJ1-2	CSVGVGGIRGYTF	TGCAGCGTTGGTGTAGGGGGGATTAGGGGCTACACCTTC
TRBD1	many	TRBV20-1	TRBJ1-2	CSARGGTGAHHGYTF	TGCAGTGCGCGCGGAGGGACAGGGGCGCACCATGGCTACACCTTC